These 28 T cell receptor beta chains were sequenced from one sample in a study of immune heterogeneity within non-small cell lung tumors. The starting template was genomic DNA from bulk tumor, approximately 600 ng per sample. Biopsies, several per primary tumor and spaced far apart, were collected during surgery. Their non-small cell lung cancer was newly diagnosed and untreated, and the patients underwent curative surgery. CDR3 of TCR beta was amplified by multiplex PCR that used 32 V and 13 J primers. TCRdb reprocessed the multiplex PCR reads via MiXCR and lists one record per CDR3 protein. This sample has 10,000 to 15,000 distinct CDR3 sequences; around 21% occur once, and the top ten carry approximately 4.6%. Sample: lung tumor tissue. The receptors come from a man between 60 and 70 years old with non-small cell lung cancer.

This clonotype counts as medium-sized. V usage is TRBV15 and J usage is TRBJ2-7, with 11 nucleotides matching TRBD2. This CDR3 spans 18 amino acids. Germline loops: CDR1 LNHNV, CDR2 YYDKDF (reference sequence). V dropped 1 base and J dropped 2; count of bases not matched to a gene: 10. DNA for the CDR3: TGTGCCACCAGCAGAGCCGGTTCCTTTAGCGGGAGGGCCTACGAGCAGTACTTC. This translates into CATSRAGSFSGRAYEQYF.

Many counts were recorded for this clonotype. The chain links TRBV11-2 to TRBJ1-5; D is unresolved. The CDR3 runs to 13 residues. CDR1 is SGHAT, CDR2 FQNNGV, per germline. Trimming removed 2 bases from V and 4 bases from J, with 6 bases in between. CDR3 sequence reads: CASSLMQNQPQHF. The CDR3 DNA follows: TGTGCCAGCAGCTTAATGCAGAATCAGCCCCAGCATTTT.

This clonotype was seen a few times. A junction end diverges from the germline sequence, so it may reflect a read error. The J gene is TRBJ1-1, the V gene TRBV18; 10 nucleotides match TRBD1. The CDR3 covers 17 residues. Germline lookup yields CDR1 KGHSH and CDR2 LQKENI. The DNA of the CDR3 is TGTGTCAGCTCACTCACCGGGACAGGGGCCCTGAACACTGAAGCTTTCTTT. It specifies CVSSLTGTGALNTEAFF.

V gene TRBV11-2 combines with J gene TRBJ2-3; 7 positions match TRBD1. CDR3 length: 16 amino acids. Germline loops: CDR1 SGHAT, CDR2 FQNNGV. After removal of 3 bases from V and 0 bases from J, the junction contained 6 bases not matched to a gene. Here the CDR3 reads CASSLGTATSTDTQYF. The DNA of the CDR3 is TGTGCCAGCAGCTTGGGGACAGCTACTAGCACAGATACGCAGTATTTT.

This clonotype turned up a few times. CDR3 loop: CASSLASGTYEQYF. CDR3 coding DNA: TGCGCCAGCAGCCTTGCTAGCGGCACCTACGAGCAGTACTTC. The rearrangement links TRBV4-1 to TRBJ2-7, with 7 bases identical to TRBD2. Trimming removed 4 bases from V and 2 bases from J; junction bases left unmatched: 5. CDR1 is MGHRA and CDR2 is YSYEKL in the germline V gene. CDR3 length: 14 amino acids.

This clonotype was observed a few times. This chain uses TRBV9 with TRBJ1-3; D remains ambiguous. In germline, CDR1 is SGDLS, CDR2 YYNGEE. V gave up 1 base and J gave up 0 bases, with 11 bases separating them. The length of the CDR3 is 16 residues. The CDR3 DNA sequence: TGTGCCAGCAGCGTATTGGCAGCAAACTCTGGAAACACCATATATTTT. This codes for CASSVLAANSGNTIYF.

Sample share makes this clonotype medium-sized. The CDR3 protein is CSARTSGDYEQYF. As DNA, the CDR3 is TGCAGTGCCCGGACTAGCGGAGACTACGAGCAGTACTTC. The chain links TRBV20-1 to TRBJ2-7; 10 nucleotides agree with TRBD2. CDR1 and CDR2 from the germline V gene are DFQATT and SNEGSKA (reference sequence). J lost 3 bases, V lost 6 bases, and 5 bases had no gene match. This CDR3 has 13 residues.

The chain carries TRBV20-1 and TRBJ2-1; 7 bases fit TRBD2. Germline CDR1 DFQATT, CDR2 SNEGSKA (reference sequence). The CDR3 has 13 amino acids. V shed 6 bases, J shed 8 bases, and the junction held 10 bases outside the gene matches. CDR3 in amino acids: CSAGGGRVDEQFF. CDR3 nucleotide sequence: TGCAGTGCCGGAGGCGGGAGAGTCGATGAGCAGTTCTTC.

The table lists this clonotype with many counts. This rearrangement joins TRBV20-1 to TRBJ1-1, with a weak D call TRBD1 (5 bases). CDR3 length equals 15 residues. The germline CDR1 and CDR2 sequences are DFQATT and SNEGSKA (reference sequence). V was shortened by 1 base and J by 4 bases, with 16 bases between the two germline ends. The CDR3 nucleotides read TGCAGTGCTAGAGGTCCCCGGGCCGGGGGCACTGAAGCTTTCTTT. This encodes CSARGPRAGGTEAFF.

Only a few counts were recorded for this clonotype. This chain uses TRBV19 with TRBJ2-1; 11 bases align to TRBD1. Germline trimming cut 0 bases from V and 12 bases from J; bases unmatched to any gene: 1. CDR3 size: 13 residues. Per germline, CDR1 LNHDA and CDR2 SQIVND (reference sequence). CDR3 amino acids: CASSIEGTGGQFF. The DNA of the CDR3 is TGTGCCAGTAGTATAGAAGGGACAGGGGGGCAGTTCTTC.

In its sample, this clonotype ranks as medium-sized. The chain couples TRBV5-1 to TRBJ2-7; D remains ambiguous. The V end lost 0 bases, the J end lost 5 bases, and 6 bases lay between the germline ends. The V gene's germline CDR1 is SGHRS and CDR2 YFSETQ. The CDR3 is made up of 12 amino acids. DNA for the CDR3: TGCGCCAGCAGCTTGGGGGTCGACGAGCAGTACTTC. As protein: CASSLGVDEQYF.

V is TRBV20-1 and J is TRBJ2-4; D is possibly TRBD2 (6 bases). The CDR3 consists of 14 residues. The germline V and J ends were trimmed by 0 bases and 13 bases, with 19 bases remaining between them. Germline CDR1 reads DFQATT; CDR2 reads SNEGSKA (reference sequence). Here the CDR3 reads CSARDSGGQETQYF. The CDR3 DNA is TGCAGTGCTAGAGATTCCGGGGGTCAAGAGACACAGTACTTC.

For this clonotype: A much larger clone lies a single base off, so this may be a read error. The gene calls are TRBV28 and TRBJ1-6; 7 bases are a match to TRBD1. The CDR3 covers 15 residues. CDR1 is MDHEN, CDR2 SYDVKM, per germline. The DNA for the CDR3 is TGTGCCAGCAGTTTCCCCTCAGGGGGTAATTCAACCCTCCACTTT. Translating gives CASSFPSGGNSTLHF.

This clonotype was found a few times. The chain carries TRBV12-3 or TRBV12-4 and TRBJ2-3; no clear D. V was clipped by 5 bases and J by 6 bases, with 9 bases between them. This CDR3 spans 12 amino acids. This CDR3 is CASSGTGDTQYF. CDR3 bases: TGTGCCAGCAGTGGCACCGGGGATACGCAGTATTTT.

Remarks on this clonotype: A read error may produce the germline difference seen at one junction end. The rearrangement uses TRBV30 and TRBJ1-1, with unresolved D. The CDR3 totals 12 residues. In germline, CDR1 is GTSNPN, CDR2 SVGIG (reference sequence). CDR3 region: CAWSVRLTGAFF. CDR3 in DNA: TGTGCCTGGAGTGTACGGCTCACTGGAGCTTTCTTT.

Regarding this clonotype: One base away lies a much larger clone, so this may be a sequencing read error. The chain is built from TRBV12-3 or TRBV12-4 and TRBJ2-5, with TRBD1 matching 8 bases. The CDR3 contains 15 residues. The DNA of the CDR3 is TGTGCCAGCGGGAGACAGGGGCCCTTAGAAGAGATCCAGTACTTC. It codes for CASGRQGPLEEIQYF.

The chain has TRBV18 and TRBJ1-5; possible D gene TRBD1, 5 bases. CDR1 is KGHSH, CDR2 LQKENI, per germline. V was cut by 1 base and J by 7 bases, with 11 bases left in between. CDR3 length: 14 amino acids. The CDR3 bases are TGTGCCAGCTCACCACTCAGGGTGGAACAGCCCCAGCATTTT. Translating it yields CASSPLRVEQPQHF.

In its sample, this clonotype is medium-sized. The V and J genes are TRBV9 and TRBJ1-5; possibly TRBD1 for D (5 bases). Germline lookup yields CDR1 SGDLS and CDR2 YYNGEE. V lost 4 bases and J 8 bases, leaving 16 bases between the germline ends. This CDR3 is 14 amino acids long. The CDR3 region is CASSPGAGGEPQHF. The CDR3 DNA is TGTGCCAGCAGCCCCGGGGCAGGAGGGGAGCCCCAGCATTTT.

This clonotype was recorded many times. The rearrangement links TRBV6-6 to TRBJ2-2, with D perhaps matching TRBD1 (6 bases). Germline V CDR1 and CDR2: MNHNY, SVGAGI (reference sequence). The CDR3 runs 15 residues. The ends were cut back, 0 bases at V and 3 bases at J, with 8 bases in the middle. CDR3 region: CASSYSYRDTGELFF. DNA of the CDR3: TGTGCCAGCAGTTACTCGTACAGGGACACCGGGGAGCTGTTTTTT.

This clonotype was picked up a small number of times. The rearrangement links TRBV6-1 to TRBJ2-5; D not certain. Per the germline V gene, CDR1 is MNHNS and CDR2 is SASEGT. CDR3 length equals 13 residues. Between the trimmed V and J ends, which lost 0 bases and 2 bases, there was a span of 4 bases. The CDR3 DNA follows: TGTGCCAGCAGTGAAGCAGGACAAGAGACCCAGTACTTC. This translates into CASSEAGQETQYF.

In this sample, this clonotype turned up many times. V is TRBV5-1 and J is TRBJ2-7, with TRBD2 matching 8 bases. The CDR3 is 13 residues long. The J segment lost 2 bases and the V segment lost 4 bases, leaving 2 bases of the junction unmatched. Germline-derived CDR1 and CDR2 are SGHRS and YFSETQ. The CDR3 protein is CASSLSGTYEQYF. DNA of the CDR3: TGCGCCAGCAGCCTTAGCGGGACCTACGAGCAGTACTTC.

Sample share makes this clonotype medium-sized (0.01 to 0.1%). The chain recombines TRBV30 with TRBJ1-4; D is unclear. V was shortened by 2 bases and J by 1 base, with 11 bases between the two germline ends. The CDR3 totals 15 residues. Per germline, CDR1 GTSNPN and CDR2 SVGIG (reference sequence). CDR3 DNA: TGTGCCTGGAGTCTCCTTCGGCAAACTAATGAAAAACTGTTTTTT. It yields the protein CAWSLLRQTNEKLFF. Together with reference TRBV30 and TRBJ1-4, the CDR3 gives the full variable domain: SQTIHQWPATLVQPVGSPLSLECTVEGTSNPNLYWYRQAAGRGLQLLFYSVGIGQISSEVPQNLSASRPQDRQFILSSKKLLLSDSGFYLCAWSLLRQTNEKLFFGSGTQLSVL.

The rearrangement links TRBV11-3 to TRBJ2-7; D is undetermined. Trimming pared 9 bases from V and 4 bases from J, leaving 16 bases between. The CDR3 consists of 13 residues. The germline gives CDR1 SGHNT, CDR2 YENEEA. The CDR3 reads CARSANQYYEQYF. CDR3 DNA: TGTGCCAGAAGCGCGAACCAATATTACGAGCAGTACTTC.

This clonotype is medium-sized (0.01 to 0.1%) by share. V gene TRBV20-1 combines with J gene TRBJ2-2, with D unclear. Germline V gene lookup returns CDR1 DFQATT and CDR2 SNEGSKA (reference sequence). The CDR3 extends over 13 amino acids. Trimming pared 0 bases from V and 7 bases from J, leaving 9 bases between. This CDR3 is CSARDLSNGELFF. In nucleotides, the CDR3 is TGCAGTGCTAGAGATCTATCCAACGGGGAGCTGTTTTTT.

Within the sample, this clonotype is medium-sized. The gene calls are TRBV6-1 and TRBJ1-2; D unclear. V was shortened by 5 bases and J by 0 bases, with 13 bases between the two germline ends. Germline assignment: CDR1 MNHNS and CDR2 SASEGT. CDR3 size: 15 residues. The CDR3 nucleotides are TGTGCCAGCAGTAGCATGGACGGACCTAACTATGGCTACACCTTC. It encodes CASSSMDGPNYGYTF.

Only a few counts were recorded for this clonotype. The chain links TRBV5-1 to TRBJ1-1; D possibly corresponds to TRBD1 (5 bases). The ends were cut back, 3 bases at V and 5 bases at J, with 14 bases in the middle. Per the germline V gene, CDR1 is SGHRS and CDR2 is YFSETQ. This CDR3 has 14 residues. CDR3 nucleotides: TGCGCCAGCAGCTCCGGGGCCATCAGGACTGAAGCTTTCTTT. It translates to CASSSGAIRTEAFF.

This chain joins TRBV7-2 and TRBJ2-1; 7 nucleotides match TRBD2. The CDR3 contains 15 residues. CDR1 and CDR2 (germline): SGHTA, FQGNSA. V shed 1 base and J 2 bases; nucleotides not matched to a gene: 2. CDR3 amino acids: CASSLEGRAYNEQFF. The CDR3 DNA reads TGTGCCAGCAGCTTAGAAGGGAGGGCCTACAATGAGCAGTTCTTC.

Only one count was recorded for this clonotype. This may stem from a read error, because a much larger clone lies one nucleotide away. The chain couples TRBV20-1 to TRBJ2-1, with 8 bases aligning to TRBD2. Losses at the gene ends were 3 bases for V and 5 bases for J; bases not matched to a gene: 9. The CDR3 loop spans 15 amino acids. Germline CDR1 and CDR2: DFQATT and SNEGSKA (reference sequence). CDR3 DNA sequence: TGCAGTGCTAGTGGGTGGGGTAGCGGGGACAATGAGCAGTTCTTC. Translation: CSASGWGSGDNEQFF.